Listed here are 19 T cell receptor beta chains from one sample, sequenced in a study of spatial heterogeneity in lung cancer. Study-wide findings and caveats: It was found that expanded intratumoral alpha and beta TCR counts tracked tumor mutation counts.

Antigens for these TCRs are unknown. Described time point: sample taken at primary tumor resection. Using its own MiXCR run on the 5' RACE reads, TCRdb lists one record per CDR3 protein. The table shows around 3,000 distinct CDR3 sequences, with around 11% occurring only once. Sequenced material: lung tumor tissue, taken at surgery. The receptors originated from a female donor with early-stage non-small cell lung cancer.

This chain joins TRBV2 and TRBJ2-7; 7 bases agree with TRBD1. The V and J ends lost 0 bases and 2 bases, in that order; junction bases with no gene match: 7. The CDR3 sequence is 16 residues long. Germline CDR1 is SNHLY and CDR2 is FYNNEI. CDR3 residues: CASSEARGTAAYEQYF. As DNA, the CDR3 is TGTGCCAGCAGTGAAGCACGTGGGACAGCCGCCTACGAGCAGTACTTC.

The chain's CDR3 is CASSIDASSSYEQYF. The CDR3 coding sequence is TGTGCCAGTAGTATAGATGCTAGCAGCTCCTACGAGCAGTACTTC. J is TRBJ2-7 and V is TRBV19; D is possibly TRBD2 (5 bases). With 0 bases removed from V and 0 bases from J, the gap between germline ends came to 9 bases. CDR1 and CDR2 (germline): LNHDA, SQIVND (reference sequence). The CDR3 loop spans 15 amino acids. Full variable domain (outside the CDR3, taken from reference TRBV19 and TRBJ2-7): DGGITQSPKYLFRKEGQNVTLSCEQNLNHDAMYWYRQDPGQGLRLIYYSQIVNDFQKGDIAEGYSVSREKKESFPLTVTSAQKNPTAFYLCASSIDASSSYEQYFGPGTRLTVT.

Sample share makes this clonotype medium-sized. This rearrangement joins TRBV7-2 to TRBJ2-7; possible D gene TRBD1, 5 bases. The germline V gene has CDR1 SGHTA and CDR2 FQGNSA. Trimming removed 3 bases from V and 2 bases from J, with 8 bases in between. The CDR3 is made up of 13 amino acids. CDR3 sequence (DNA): TGTGCCAGCAGCTTTCAGGGAACCTACGAGCAGTACTTC. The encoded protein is CASSFQGTYEQYF.

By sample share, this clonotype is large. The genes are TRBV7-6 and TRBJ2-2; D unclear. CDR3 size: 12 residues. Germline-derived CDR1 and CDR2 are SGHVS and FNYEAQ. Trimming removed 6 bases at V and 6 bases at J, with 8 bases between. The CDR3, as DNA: TGTGCCAGCAGTCCCGATGCCGGGGAGCTGTTTTTT. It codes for CASSPDAGELFF.

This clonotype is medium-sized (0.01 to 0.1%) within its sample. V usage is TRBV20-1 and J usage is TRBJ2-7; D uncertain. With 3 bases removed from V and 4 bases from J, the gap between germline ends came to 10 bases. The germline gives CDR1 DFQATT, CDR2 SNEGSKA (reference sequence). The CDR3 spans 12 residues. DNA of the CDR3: TGCAGTGCTAGGAAGGCCGAGTACGAGCAGTACTTC. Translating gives CSARKAEYEQYF.

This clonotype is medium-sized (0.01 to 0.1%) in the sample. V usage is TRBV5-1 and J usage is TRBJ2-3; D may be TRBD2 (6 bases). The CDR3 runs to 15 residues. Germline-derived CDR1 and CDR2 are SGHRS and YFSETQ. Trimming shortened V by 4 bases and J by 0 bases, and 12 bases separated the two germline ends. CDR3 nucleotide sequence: TGCGCCAGCAGCCCGATCAGCGGGAGCACAGATACGCAGTATTTT. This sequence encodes CASSPISGSTDTQYF.

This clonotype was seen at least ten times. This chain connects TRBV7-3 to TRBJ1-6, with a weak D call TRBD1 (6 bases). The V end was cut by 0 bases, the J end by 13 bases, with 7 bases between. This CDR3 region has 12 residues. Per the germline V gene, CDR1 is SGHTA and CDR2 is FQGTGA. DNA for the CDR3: TGTGCCAGCAGCTTAACAGGGGGTCCCCTCCACTTT. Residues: CASSLTGGPLHF.

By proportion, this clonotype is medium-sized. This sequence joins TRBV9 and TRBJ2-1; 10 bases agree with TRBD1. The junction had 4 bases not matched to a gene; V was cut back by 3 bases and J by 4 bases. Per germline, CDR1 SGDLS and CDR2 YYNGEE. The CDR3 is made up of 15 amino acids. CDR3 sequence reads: CASSEGQGRYNEQFF. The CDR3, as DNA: TGTGCCAGCAGCGAGGGACAGGGGCGTTACAATGAGCAGTTCTTC.

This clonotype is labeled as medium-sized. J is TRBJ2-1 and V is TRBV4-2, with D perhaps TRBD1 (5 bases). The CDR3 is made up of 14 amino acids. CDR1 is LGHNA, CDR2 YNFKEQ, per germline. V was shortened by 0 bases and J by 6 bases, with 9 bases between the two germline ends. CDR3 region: CASSQDRQFNEQFF. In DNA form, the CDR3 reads TGTGCCAGCAGCCAAGATCGACAGTTCAATGAGCAGTTCTTC.

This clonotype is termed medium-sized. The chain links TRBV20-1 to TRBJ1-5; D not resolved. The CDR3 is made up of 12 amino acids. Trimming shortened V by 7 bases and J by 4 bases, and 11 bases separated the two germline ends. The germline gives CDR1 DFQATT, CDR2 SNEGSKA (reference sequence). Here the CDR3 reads CSGYSPNQPQHF. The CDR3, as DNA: TGCAGTGGCTACAGTCCTAATCAGCCCCAGCATTTT.

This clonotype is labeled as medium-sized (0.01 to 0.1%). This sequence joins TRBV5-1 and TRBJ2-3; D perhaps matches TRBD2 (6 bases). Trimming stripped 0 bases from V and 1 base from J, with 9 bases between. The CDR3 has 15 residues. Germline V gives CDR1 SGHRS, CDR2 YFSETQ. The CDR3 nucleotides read TGCGCCAGCAGCTTGGTTAGCGGCGGCACAGATACGCAGTATTTT. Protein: CASSLVSGGTDTQYF.

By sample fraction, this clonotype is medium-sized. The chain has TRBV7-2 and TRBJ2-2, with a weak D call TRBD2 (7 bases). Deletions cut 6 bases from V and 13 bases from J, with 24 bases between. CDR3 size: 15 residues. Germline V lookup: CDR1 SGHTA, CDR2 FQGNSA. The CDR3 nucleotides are TGTGCCAGCAGTTCGCCCGGGGGGCAGTCGAGGTCGCTGTTTTTT. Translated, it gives CASSSPGGQSRSLFF.

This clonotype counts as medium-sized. As DNA, the CDR3 is TGTGCCAGCAGCCAACCGAGGACAGCTAAAGGTGAAAAACTGTTTTTT. Its protein product is CASSQPRTAKGEKLFF. This chain links TRBV28 with TRBJ1-4; TRBD1 might be the D (6 bases). Per the germline V gene, CDR1 is MDHEN and CDR2 is SYDVKM. Trimming stripped 6 bases from V and 7 bases from J, with 21 bases between. The CDR3 totals 16 residues.

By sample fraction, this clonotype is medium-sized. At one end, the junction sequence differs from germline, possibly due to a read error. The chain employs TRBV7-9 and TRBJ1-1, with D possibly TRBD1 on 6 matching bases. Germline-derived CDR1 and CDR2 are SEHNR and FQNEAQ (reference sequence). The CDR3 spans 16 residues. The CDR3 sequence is CASSLVASTGGHEGFF. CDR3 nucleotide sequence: TGTGCCAGCAGCTTAGTTGCTTCGACTGGGGGCCACGAAGGTTTCTTT.

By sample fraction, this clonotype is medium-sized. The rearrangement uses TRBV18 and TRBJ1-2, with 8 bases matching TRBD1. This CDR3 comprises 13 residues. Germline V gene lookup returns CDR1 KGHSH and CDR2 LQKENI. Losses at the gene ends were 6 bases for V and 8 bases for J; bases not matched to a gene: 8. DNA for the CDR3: TGTGCCAGCTCGCATGGACAGGGTAGCGGCTACACCTTC. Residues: CASSHGQGSGYTF. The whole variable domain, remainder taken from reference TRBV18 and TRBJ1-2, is NAGVMQNPRHLVRRRGQEARLRCSPMKGHSHVYWYRQLPEEGLKFMVYLQKENIIDESGMPKERFSAEFPKEGPSILRIQQVVRGDSAAYFCASSHGQGSGYTFGSGTRLTVV.

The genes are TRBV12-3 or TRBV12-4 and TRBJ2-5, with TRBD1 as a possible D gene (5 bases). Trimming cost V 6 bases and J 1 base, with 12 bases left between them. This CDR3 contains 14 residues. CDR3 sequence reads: CASSPRQIQETQYF. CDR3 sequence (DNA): TGTGCCAGCAGCCCTAGACAGATCCAAGAGACCCAGTACTTC.

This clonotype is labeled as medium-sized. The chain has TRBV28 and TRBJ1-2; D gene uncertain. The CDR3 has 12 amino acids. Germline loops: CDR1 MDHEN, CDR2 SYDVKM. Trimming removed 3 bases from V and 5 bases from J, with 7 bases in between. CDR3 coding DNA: TGTGCCAGCAGTTTCGTGGGTTATGGCTACACCTTC. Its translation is CASSFVGYGYTF.

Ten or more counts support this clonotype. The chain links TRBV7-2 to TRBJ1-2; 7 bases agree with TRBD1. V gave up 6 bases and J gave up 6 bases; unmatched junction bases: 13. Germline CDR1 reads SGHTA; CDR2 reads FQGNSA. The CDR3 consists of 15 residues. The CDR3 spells CASRPDRDGRDGYTF. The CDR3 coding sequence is TGTGCCAGCAGGCCCGACAGGGACGGTCGAGATGGCTACACCTTC.

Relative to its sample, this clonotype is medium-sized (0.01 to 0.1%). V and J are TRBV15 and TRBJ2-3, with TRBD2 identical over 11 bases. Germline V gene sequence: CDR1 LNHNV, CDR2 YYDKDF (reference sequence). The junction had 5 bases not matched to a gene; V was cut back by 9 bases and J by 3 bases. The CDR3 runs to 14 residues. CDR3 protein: CATVSGRGTDTQYF. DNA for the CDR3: TGTGCCACAGTTAGCGGGAGGGGAACAGATACGCAGTATTTT.